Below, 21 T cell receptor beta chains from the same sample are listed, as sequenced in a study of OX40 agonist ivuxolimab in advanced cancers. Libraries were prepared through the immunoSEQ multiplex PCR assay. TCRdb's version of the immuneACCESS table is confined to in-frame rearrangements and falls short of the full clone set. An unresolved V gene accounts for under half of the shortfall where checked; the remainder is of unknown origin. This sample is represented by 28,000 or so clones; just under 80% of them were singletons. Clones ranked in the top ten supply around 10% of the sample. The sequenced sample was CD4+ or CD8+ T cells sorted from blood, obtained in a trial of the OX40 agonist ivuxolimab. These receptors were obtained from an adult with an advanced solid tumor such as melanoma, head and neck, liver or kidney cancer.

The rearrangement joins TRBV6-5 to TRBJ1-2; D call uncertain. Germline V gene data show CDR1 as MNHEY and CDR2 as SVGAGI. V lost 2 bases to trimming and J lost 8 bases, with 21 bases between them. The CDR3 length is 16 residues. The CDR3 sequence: CASSYLPGSGLVGYTF. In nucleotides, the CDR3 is TGTGCCAGCAGTTACCTCCCGGGTTCTGGCTTAGTAGGCTACACCTTC.

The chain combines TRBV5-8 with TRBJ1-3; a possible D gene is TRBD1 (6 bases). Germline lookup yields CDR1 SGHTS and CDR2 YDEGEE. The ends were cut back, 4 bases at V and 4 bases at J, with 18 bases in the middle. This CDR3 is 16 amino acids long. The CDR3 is CASSARTGRGGNTIYF. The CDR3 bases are TGTGCCAGCAGCGCCCGTACAGGGAGAGGCGGAAACACCATATATTTT. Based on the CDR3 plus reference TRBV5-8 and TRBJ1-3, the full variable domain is EAGVTQSPTHLIKTRGQQATLRCSPISGHTSVYWYQQALGLGLQFLLWYDEGEERNRGNFPPRFSGRQFPNYSSELNVNALELEDSALYLCASSARTGRGGNTIYFGEGSWLTVV.

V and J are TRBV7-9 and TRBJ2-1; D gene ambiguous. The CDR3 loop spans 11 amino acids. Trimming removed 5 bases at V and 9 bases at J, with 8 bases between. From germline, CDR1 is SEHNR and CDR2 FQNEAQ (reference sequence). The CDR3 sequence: CASSRVGEQFF. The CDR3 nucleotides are TGTGCCAGCAGCCGAGTAGGTGAGCAGTTCTTC.

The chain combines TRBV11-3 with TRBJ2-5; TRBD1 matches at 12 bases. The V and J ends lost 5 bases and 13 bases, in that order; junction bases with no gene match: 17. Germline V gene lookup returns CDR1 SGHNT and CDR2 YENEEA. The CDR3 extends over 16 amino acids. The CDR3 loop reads CASSPEGTGGARNVYF. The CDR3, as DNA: TGTGCCAGCAGCCCAGAGGGGACAGGGGGCGCGCGGAATGTGTACTTC.

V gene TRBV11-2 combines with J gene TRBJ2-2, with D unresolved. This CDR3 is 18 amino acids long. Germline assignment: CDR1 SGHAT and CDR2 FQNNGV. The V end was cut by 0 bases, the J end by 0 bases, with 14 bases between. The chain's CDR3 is CASSLEVGLGSNTGELFF. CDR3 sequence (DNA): TGTGCCAGCAGCTTAGAAGTGGGCCTAGGATCGAACACCGGGGAGCTGTTTTTT.

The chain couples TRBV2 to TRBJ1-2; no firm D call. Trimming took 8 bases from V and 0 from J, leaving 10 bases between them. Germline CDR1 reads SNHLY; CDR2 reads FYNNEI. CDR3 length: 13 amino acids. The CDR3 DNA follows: TGTGCCAGCGAGGAGGACTCTAACTATGGCTACACCTTC. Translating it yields CASEEDSNYGYTF.

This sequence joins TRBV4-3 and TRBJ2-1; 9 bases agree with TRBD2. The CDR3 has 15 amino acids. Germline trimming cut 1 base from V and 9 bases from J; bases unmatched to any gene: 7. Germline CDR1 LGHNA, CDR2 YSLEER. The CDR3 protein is CASSQAAGGPLEQFF. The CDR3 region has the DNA TGCGCCAGCAGCCAAGCTGCGGGGGGGCCGCTTGAGCAGTTCTTC.

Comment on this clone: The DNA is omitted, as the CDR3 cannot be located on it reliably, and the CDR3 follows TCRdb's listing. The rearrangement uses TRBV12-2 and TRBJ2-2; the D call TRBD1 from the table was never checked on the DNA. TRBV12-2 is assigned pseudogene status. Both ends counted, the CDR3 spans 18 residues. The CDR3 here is CASRLAVGTGISTGELFF.

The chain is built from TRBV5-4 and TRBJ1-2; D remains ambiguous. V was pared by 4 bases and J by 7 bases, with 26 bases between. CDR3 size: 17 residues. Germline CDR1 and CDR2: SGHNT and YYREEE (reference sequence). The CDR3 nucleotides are TGTGCCAGCAGCCAAGATATATATCAGGAGGATGTTCGTGGCTACACCTTC. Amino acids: CASSQDIYQEDVRGYTF.

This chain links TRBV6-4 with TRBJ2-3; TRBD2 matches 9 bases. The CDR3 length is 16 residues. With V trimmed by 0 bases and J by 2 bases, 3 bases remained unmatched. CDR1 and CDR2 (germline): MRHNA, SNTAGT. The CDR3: CASSDSAGGHTDTQYF. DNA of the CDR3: TGTGCCAGCAGTGACTCGGCGGGGGGGCACACAGATACGCAGTATTTT.

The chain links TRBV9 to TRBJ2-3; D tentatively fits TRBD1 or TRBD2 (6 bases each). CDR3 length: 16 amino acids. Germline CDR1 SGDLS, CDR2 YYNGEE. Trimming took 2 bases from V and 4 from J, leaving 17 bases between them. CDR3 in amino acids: CASSVVGGGSADTQYF. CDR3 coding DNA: TGTGCCAGCAGCGTGGTGGGGGGCGGTAGTGCAGATACGCAGTATTTT.

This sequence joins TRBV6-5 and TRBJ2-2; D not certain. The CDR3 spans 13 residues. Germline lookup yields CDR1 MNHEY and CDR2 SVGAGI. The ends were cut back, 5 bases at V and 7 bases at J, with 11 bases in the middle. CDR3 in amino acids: CASSGVLGGELFF. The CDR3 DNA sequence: TGTGCCAGCAGTGGGGTGTTGGGCGGGGAGCTGTTTTTT.

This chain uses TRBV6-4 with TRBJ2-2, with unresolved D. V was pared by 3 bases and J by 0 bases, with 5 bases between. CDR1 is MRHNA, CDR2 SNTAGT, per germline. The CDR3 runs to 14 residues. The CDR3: CASSDWANTGELFF. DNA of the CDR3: TGTGCCAGCAGTGATTGGGCGAACACCGGGGAGCTGTTTTTT.

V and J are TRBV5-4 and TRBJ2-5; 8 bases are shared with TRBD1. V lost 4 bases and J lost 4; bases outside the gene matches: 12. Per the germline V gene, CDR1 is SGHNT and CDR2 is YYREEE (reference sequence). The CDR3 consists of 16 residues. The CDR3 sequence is CASSPGLADRAETQYF. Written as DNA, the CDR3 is TGTGCCAGCAGCCCGGGGTTGGCGGACAGGGCAGAGACCCAGTACTTC.

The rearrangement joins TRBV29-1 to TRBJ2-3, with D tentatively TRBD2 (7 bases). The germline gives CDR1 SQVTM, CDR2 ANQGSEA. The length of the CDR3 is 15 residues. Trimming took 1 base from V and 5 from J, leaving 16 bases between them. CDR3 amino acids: CSVEVGGGAGDTQYF. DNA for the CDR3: TGCAGCGTTGAAGTCGGCGGGGGCGCCGGAGATACGCAGTATTTT.

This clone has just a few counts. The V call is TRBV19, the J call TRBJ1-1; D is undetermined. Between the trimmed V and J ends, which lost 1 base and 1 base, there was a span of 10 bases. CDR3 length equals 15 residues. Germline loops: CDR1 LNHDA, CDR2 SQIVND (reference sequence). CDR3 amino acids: CASSIVLRENTEAFF. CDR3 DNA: TGTGCCAGTAGTATAGTTCTGCGAGAGAACACTGAAGCTTTCTTT.

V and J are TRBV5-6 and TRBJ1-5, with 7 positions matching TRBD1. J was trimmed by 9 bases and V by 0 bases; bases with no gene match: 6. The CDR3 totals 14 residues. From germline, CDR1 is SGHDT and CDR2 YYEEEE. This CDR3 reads CASSLAAGGGPQHF. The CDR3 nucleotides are TGTGCCAGCAGCTTGGCGGCAGGGGGGGGGCCCCAGCATTTT.

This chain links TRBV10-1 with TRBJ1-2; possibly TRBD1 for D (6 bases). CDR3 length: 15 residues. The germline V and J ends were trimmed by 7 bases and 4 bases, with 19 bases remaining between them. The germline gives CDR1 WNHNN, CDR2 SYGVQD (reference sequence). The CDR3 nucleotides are TGCGCCAGCACCGAGCAAGGGGGATGGAGCTATGGCTACACCTTC. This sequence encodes CASTEQGGWSYGYTF.

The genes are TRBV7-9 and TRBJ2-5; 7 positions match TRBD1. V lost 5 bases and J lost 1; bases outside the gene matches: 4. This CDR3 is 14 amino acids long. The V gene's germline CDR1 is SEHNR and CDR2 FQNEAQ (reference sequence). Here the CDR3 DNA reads TGTGCCAGCAGCGCTGACAGGGCCCAAGAGACCCAGTACTTC. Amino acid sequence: CASSADRAQETQYF.

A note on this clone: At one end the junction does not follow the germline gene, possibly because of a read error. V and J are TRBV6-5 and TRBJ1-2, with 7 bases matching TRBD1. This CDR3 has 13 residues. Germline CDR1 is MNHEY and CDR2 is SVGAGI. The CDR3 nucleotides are TGTGCCAGCAGCCTCAGACAGGGTGGCATCCCCCGCTTC. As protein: CASSLRQGGIPRF.

For the CDR3, the DNA is TGTGCCAGTAGTGCGGGGCGAGGTTCACCCCTCCACTTT. Translated: CASSAGRGSPLHF. The genes are TRBV19 and TRBJ1-6, with a tentative D call TRBD1 (5 bases). Germline V gene data show CDR1 as LNHDA and CDR2 as SQIVND (reference sequence). The V end lost 5 bases, the J end lost 9 bases, and 11 bases lay between the germline ends. This CDR3 comprises 13 residues.